This T cell receptor beta chain was sequenced during a study of T cells in Graves' hyperthyroidism and ophthalmopathy (dated by TCRdb to between 2018 and 2020). In terms of the full investigation: A discovery cohort of around 100 patients, about 40 with Graves' ophthalmopathy and approximately 55 with stable Graves' hyperthyroidism, was used to find distinguishing TCR V-J signatures. After blood sampling, hyperthyroidism patients were treated with methimazole at a starting dose of 30 mg daily, and ophthalmopathy patients were treated with high-dose intravenous methylprednisolone. An independent validation cohort of around 19 hyperthyroidism patients and about 16 patients who later progressed to ophthalmopathy tested prospective prediction of ophthalmopathy. Thyroid tissue and blood T-cell repertoires from six Graves' hyperthyroidism patients were also compared in the study. The paper describes TCR Vbeta CDR3 sequencing of about 140 peripheral blood samples, made up of some 42 ophthalmopathy patients, some 76 hyperthyroidism patients and about 17 progressor patients. The 100 discovery patients were divided at random into training and test sets in a 7:3 ratio. Study-level results and caveats: During validation, the model predicted progression to ophthalmopathy a median of about 5.9 months ahead of onset, with around 71% sensitivity and around 73% specificity. No statistical method was used to set the sample size in advance, and investigators knew the group allocation. Ophthalmopathy was separated from stable hyperthyroidism by a 13 V-J signature model, with 85% to 90% sensitivity and around 81% specificity obtained in cross-validation and 80%/75% obtained in testing. Most expanded thyroid clonotypes (frequency above 0.001) were also detected in blood, suggesting blood repertoires may reflect thyroid immune responses.

TCR beta CDR3 regions were amplified from RNA transcripts. The first round of RT-PCR for the TCR CDR3 was performed with the HTBI primer set and the Qiagen OneStep RT-PCR kit. The libraries were constructed in a second round of multiplex PCR and then size-selected and purified. Paired-end sequencing of the libraries was performed with 100 bp reads on an Illumina HiSeq2000. Concerning the study's data processing: SOAPnuke was used to process the raw data, with reads discarded if the reads contained adapters or uncalled bases, had a mean Phred below 15, or lacked an exact constant-primer or identifier match. COPE v1.2.5 was used to merge high-quality paired reads, and clonotypes were defined as unique nucleotide sequences. Clonotypes were aligned to IMGT TRBV, TRBD and TRBJ reference segments using MiTCR v1.1. Analysis was restricted to V-J combinations with a frequency above 0.0001, which covered roughly 99% of repertoires. A TCS score was defined as the ratio between F50 (clonal expansion) and ExV (chaos), using BLOSUM62-based TCRdist between CDR3 peptides within each V-J. Welch's t-statistics and random forest reduced around 510 V-J features to 10 to 15, which were used in a naive Bayes classifier (R e1071). TCRdb itself trimmed the public reads at Q25 with fastp, ran MiXCR and retained productive beta chains. Rows with a matching CDR3 protein are joined into one entry that keeps the most common DNA and genes. TCRdb's processing, not the study's, gives the V and J calls here. The sample data list about 540,000 distinct CDR3 sequences, and 46% of these were observed just once. The ten largest clones capture approximately 8.2% of the sample.

This clonotype was seen a few times. There is no known antigen for this receptor. Per-base quality was not reported, and no clone a single base away is much larger than it. Stable Graves' hyperthyroidism was defined as no progression to ophthalmopathy during 18 months of follow-up. The hyperthyroidism patients were between 18 and 65 years old and newly diagnosed, with a disease duration of less than 2 months. Any patient with an uncontrolled infection, another autoimmune disease, pregnancy or lactation was excluded. Diagnoses were based on clinical symptoms, serum thyroxine and TRAb, thyroid ultrasound and orbital computed tomography. Total RNA was extracted with Trizol reagent, and quality was checked on an Agilent 2100 Bioanalyzer. From cysteine to phenylalanine, the CDR3 is 15 amino acids long. Here the CDR3 DNA is all that survives: 45 bases in frame from base 1. Based on the germline V gene, the CDR1 and CDR2 sequences are SGHTA and FQGTGA. Deletion took 5 bases off V and 3 bases off J, with a span of 17 bases between the germline ends.

The chain employs TRBV7-3 and TRBJ2-7, and perhaps TRBD2 as D gene, on 5 matching bases. The receptor was derived from a woman aged 18-29 years with Graves' hyperthyroidism. Donor details come from another sample of the same person, matched by shared clones. The sequenced sample was peripheral blood or thyroid tissue (not recorded which). The DNA reads TGTGCCAGCAGCCAAGAGAGTAGCGCAGACTACGAGCAGTACTTC. It codes for CASSQESSADYEQYF. Where the CDR3 stops, the reference TRBV7-3 and TRBJ2-7 genes take over; the full variable domain is GAGVSQTPSNKVTEKGKYVELRCDPISGHTALYWYRQSLGQGPEFLIYFQGTGAADDSGLPNDRFFAVRPEGSVSTLKIQRTERGDSAVYLCASSQESSADYEQYFGPGTRLTVT.